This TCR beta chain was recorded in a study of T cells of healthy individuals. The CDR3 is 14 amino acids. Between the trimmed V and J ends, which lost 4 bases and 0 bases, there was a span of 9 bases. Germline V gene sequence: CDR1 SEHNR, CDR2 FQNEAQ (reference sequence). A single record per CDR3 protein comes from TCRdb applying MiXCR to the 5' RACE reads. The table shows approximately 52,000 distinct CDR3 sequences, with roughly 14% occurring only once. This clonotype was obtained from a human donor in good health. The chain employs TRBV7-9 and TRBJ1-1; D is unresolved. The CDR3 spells CASSWVSLNTEAFF. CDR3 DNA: TGTGCCAGCAGCTGGGTCTCTCTGAACACTGAAGCTTTCTTT. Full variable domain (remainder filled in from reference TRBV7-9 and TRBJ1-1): DTGVSQNPRHKITKRGQNVTFRCDPISEHNRLYWYRQTLGQGPEFLTYFQNEAQLEKSRLLSDRFSAERPKGSFSTLEIQRTEQGDSAMYLCASSWVSLNTEAFFGQGTRLTVV.